The present TCR beta chain was sequenced within a study of CD8 T cells in ankylosing spondylitis. Overall study results and limits: Earlier work had already found some motif variants in reactive arthritis synovial fluid and blood. Clones linked with disease were CD8+ and fairly uncommon in the peripheral blood. What seemed typical of ankylosing spondylitis blood was a TCR beta motif built from several highly homologous variants.

Researchers built TCR beta libraries using quantitative 5'-RACE with molecular barcodes. TCRdb passed the 5' RACE reads through MiXCR, listing each CDR3 protein once. Found here are 130,000 or so distinct CDR3 sequences, approximately 10% of them singletons; the top ten hold roughly 4.5%. This clonotype appeared many times. Its antigen is not identified. V was trimmed by 0 bases and J by 4 bases, leaving 10 bases between them. Germline V gives CDR1 SGHRS, CDR2 YFSETQ. The CDR3 runs to 14 residues. The sample consisted of blood, either unsorted or a sorted T cell fraction (not recorded which). This TCR came from a female donor with ankylosing spondylitis or in good health (not recorded which). The chain links TRBV5-1 to TRBJ1-2; D not certain. The CDR3 nucleotides read TGCGCCAGCAGCTTGGCGGGAGGGTCCTATGGCTACACCTTC. This codes for CASSLAGGSYGYTF.